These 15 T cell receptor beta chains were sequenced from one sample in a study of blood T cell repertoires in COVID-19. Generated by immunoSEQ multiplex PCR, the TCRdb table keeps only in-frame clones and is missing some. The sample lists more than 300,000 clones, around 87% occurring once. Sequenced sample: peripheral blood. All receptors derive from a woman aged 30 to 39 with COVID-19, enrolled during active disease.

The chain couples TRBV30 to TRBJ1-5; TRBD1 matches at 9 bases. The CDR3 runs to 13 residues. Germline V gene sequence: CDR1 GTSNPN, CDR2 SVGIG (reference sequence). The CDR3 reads CAWDRAFNQPQHF. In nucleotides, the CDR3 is TGTGCTTGGGACAGGGCTTTTAATCAGCCCCAGCATTTT.

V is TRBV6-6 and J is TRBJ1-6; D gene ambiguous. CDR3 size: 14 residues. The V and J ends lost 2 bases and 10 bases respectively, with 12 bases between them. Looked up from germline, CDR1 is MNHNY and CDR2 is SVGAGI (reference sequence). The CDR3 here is CASSYRAGRSPLHF. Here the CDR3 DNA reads TGTGCCAGCAGTTACCGGGCCGGGAGGTCACCCCTCCACTTT.

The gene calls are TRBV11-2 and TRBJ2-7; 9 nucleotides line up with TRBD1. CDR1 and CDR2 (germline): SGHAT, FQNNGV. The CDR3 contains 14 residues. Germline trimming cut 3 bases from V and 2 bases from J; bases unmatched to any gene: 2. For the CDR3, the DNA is TGTGCCAGCAGCTTTGGGACAGGGACCTACGAGCAGTACTTC. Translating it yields CASSFGTGTYEQYF.

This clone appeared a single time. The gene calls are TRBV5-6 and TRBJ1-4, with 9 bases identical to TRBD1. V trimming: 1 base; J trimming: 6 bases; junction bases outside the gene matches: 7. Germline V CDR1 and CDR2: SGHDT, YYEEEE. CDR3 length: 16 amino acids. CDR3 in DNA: TGTGCCAGCAGCTTGCGTCGGACAGGGGTCGATGAAAAACTGTTTTTT. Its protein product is CASSLRRTGVDEKLFF.

CDR3 region: CASSLSGEEGETQYF. The CDR3 nucleotides are TGTGCCAGCAGCCTTTCGGGGGAGGAAGGAGAGACCCAGTACTTC. The rearrangement uses TRBV9 and TRBJ2-5, with D possibly TRBD2 on 6 matching bases. V was clipped by 4 bases and J by 4 bases, with 17 bases between them. CDR1 SGDLS and CDR2 YYNGEE come from the germline V gene. This CDR3 region has 15 residues.

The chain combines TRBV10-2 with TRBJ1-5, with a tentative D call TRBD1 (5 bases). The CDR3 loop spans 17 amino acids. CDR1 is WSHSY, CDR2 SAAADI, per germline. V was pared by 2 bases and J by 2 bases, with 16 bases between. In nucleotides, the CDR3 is TGCGCCAGCAGTGAGCCTTTATTAGGGGCTGGCAATCAGCCCCAGCATTTT. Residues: CASSEPLLGAGNQPQHF.

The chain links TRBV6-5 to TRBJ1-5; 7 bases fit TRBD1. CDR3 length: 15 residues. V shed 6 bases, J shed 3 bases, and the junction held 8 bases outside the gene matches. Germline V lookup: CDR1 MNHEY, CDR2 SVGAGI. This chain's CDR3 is CASRGQTLFNQPQHF. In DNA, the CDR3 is TGTGCCAGCAGGGGACAGACCCTCTTCAATCAGCCCCAGCATTTT.

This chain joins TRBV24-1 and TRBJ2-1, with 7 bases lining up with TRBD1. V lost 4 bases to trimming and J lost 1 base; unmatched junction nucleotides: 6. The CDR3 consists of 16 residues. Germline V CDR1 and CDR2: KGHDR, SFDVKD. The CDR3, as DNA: TGTGCCACCAGTGAATCGACAGGGTGGTCCTACAATGAGCAGTTCTTC. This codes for CATSESTGWSYNEQFF.

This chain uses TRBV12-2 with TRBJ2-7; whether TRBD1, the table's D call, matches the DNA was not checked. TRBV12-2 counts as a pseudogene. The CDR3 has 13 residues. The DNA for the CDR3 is TGTGCAAGTCGCCCCAGGGGGCGGTACGAGCAGTACTTC. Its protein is CASRPRGRYEQYF.

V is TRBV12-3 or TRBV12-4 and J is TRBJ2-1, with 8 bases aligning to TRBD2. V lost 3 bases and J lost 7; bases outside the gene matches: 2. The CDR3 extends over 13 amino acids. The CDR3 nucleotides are TGTGCCAGCAGTTTCTCTAGCGGGAATGAGCAGTTCTTC. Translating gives CASSFSSGNEQFF.

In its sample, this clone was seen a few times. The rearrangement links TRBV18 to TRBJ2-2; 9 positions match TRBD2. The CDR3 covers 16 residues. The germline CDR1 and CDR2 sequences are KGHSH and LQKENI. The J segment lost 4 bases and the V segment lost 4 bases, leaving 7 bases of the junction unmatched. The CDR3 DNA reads TGTGCCAGCTCACTGAGCGGGGGGCGAAGCACCGGGGAGCTGTTTTTT. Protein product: CASSLSGGRSTGELFF.

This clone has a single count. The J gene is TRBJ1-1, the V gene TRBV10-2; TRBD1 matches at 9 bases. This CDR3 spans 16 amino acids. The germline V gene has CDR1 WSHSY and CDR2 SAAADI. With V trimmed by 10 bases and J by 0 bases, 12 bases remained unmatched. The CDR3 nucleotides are TGCGCCACCAAAGAGGGACAGGGCCATCTGAACACTGAAGCTTTCTTT. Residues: CATKEGQGHLNTEAFF.

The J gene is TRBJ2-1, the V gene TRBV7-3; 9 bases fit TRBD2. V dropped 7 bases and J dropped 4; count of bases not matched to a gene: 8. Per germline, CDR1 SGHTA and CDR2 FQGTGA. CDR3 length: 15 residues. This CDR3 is CASNPTSGPYNEQFF. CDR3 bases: TGTGCCAGCAACCCCACTAGCGGGCCTTACAATGAGCAGTTCTTC.

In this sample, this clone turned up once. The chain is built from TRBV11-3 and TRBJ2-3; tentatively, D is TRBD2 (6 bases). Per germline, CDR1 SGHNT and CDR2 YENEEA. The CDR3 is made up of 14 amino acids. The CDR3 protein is CTTPGAGSTDTQYF. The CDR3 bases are TGTACGACCCCCGGGGCGGGAAGCACAGATACGCAGTATTTT.

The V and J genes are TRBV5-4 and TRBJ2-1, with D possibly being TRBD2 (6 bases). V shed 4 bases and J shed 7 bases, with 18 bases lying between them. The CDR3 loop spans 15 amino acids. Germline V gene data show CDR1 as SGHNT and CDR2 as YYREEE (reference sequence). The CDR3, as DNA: TGTGCCAGCAGCCTCGGGGGTTATACGAGGAATGAGCAGTTCTTC. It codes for CASSLGGYTRNEQFF.